A selection of T cell receptor beta chains follows, all from one sample in a study of cytomegalovirus exposure and HLA in healthy donors. Libraries were prepared by immunoSEQ multiplex PCR; TCRdb keeps only in-frame clonotypes and omits some of them. Recorded here are roughly 50,000 clones; the top ten clones represent under 2.5%. What was sequenced was PBMCs. The receptors were sampled from a woman aged 40 to 50 in good health and CMV-seronegative. Both conserved end residues are part of each CDR3. A D gene is named only where the DNA matches it firmly.

j_gene: TRBJ1-3; v_gene: TRBV7-9; d_gene: .; CDR3nt: TGTGCCAGCAGCTTGTTCGAGGAGGTTTGGGGAAACACCATATATTTT; CDR3aa: CASSLFEEVWGNTIYF
j_gene: TRBJ2-7; v_gene: TRBV7-8; d_gene: TRBD2; CDR3nt: TGTGCCAGCAGCTTAGCGACGGGGATAGCGGGGGACACCTACGAGCAGTACTTC; CDR3aa: CASSLATGIAGDTYEQYF
j_gene: TRBJ2-3; v_gene: TRBV6-1; d_gene: .; CDR3nt: TGTGCCAGCACTCCTTCAGATACGCAGTATTTT; CDR3aa: CASTPSDTQYF
j_gene: TRBJ1-2; v_gene: TRBV15; d_gene: .; CDR3nt: TGTGCCACCAGCAGAGATCGGGGTTATGGCTACACCTTC; CDR3aa: CATSRDRGYGYTF
j_gene: TRBJ2-2; v_gene: TRBV9; d_gene: .; CDR3nt: TGTGCCAGCAGCGTAGATCGACGAGGGACCGGGGAGCTGTTTTTT; CDR3aa: CASSVDRRGTGELFF
j_gene: TRBJ1-1; v_gene: TRBV9; d_gene: TRBD1; CDR3nt: TGTGCCAGCAGCTTGGGACAGGGGGCGTCTATGGGGGAGGCTTTCTTT; CDR3aa: CASSLGQGASMGEAFF
j_gene: TRBJ2-2; v_gene: TRBV11-3; d_gene: TRBD2; CDR3nt: TGTGCCAGCAGCCCCGGGGGGTACCACACCGGGGAGCTGTTTTTT; CDR3aa: CASSPGGYHTGELFF
j_gene: TRBJ2-7; v_gene: TRBV4-1; d_gene: TRBD2; CDR3nt: TGCGCCAGCAGCCAAGTAGCTCTAGCGGGAGCCGAAGGTTGGGCTCGTGAGCAGTACTTC; CDR3aa: CASSQVALAGAEGWAREQYF
j_gene: TRBJ1-4; v_gene: TRBV15; d_gene: .; CDR3nt: TGTGCCAGGGGAAAAAAGGGGACACCTAAACTTGAAAAACTGTTTTTT; CDR3aa: CARGKKGTPKLEKLFF
j_gene: TRBJ1-2; v_gene: TRBV5-6; d_gene: TRBD1; CDR3nt: TGTGCCAGCAGCCCGGGACAGGACTATGGCTACACCTTC; CDR3aa: CASSPGQDYGYTF
j_gene: TRBJ1-1; v_gene: TRBV5-1; d_gene: .; CDR3nt: TGCGCCAGCAGCTTGATGGGGGCGGCGGGCACTGAAGCTTTCTTT; CDR3aa: CASSLMGAAGTEAFF
j_gene: TRBJ1-4; v_gene: TRBV4-1; d_gene: TRBD1; CDR3nt: TGCGCCAGCAGCGCCGACAGGGTAGCTAATGAAAAACTGTTTTTT; CDR3aa: CASSADRVANEKLFF
j_gene: TRBJ2-1; v_gene: TRBV18; d_gene: TRBD2; CDR3nt: TGTGCCAGCTCACCCGTAGCGGGAGAGAATGAGCAGTTCTTC; CDR3aa: CASSPVAGENEQFF
j_gene: TRBJ1-2; v_gene: TRBV19; d_gene: .; CDR3nt: TGTGCCAGTAGTATAGATGGGGCGGACTATGGCTACACCTTC; CDR3aa: CASSIDGADYGYTF
j_gene: TRBJ2-2; v_gene: TRBV4-3; d_gene: .; CDR3nt: TGCGCCAGCAGCCAAGATCCGACGGCCATTAACCGGGGTACCGGGGAGCTGTTTTTT; CDR3aa: CASSQDPTAINRGTGELFF
j_gene: TRBJ1-2; v_gene: TRBV18; d_gene: TRBD1; CDR3nt: TGTGCCAGCTCCCCGGGACAGCGGGACTATGGCTACACCTTC; CDR3aa: CASSPGQRDYGYTF
j_gene: TRBJ2-7; v_gene: TRBV5-1; d_gene: .; CDR3nt: TGCGCCAGCAGCTTGGCCTTGGTGGGCAACGCCTACGAGCAGTACTTC; CDR3aa: CASSLALVGNAYEQYF